This T cell receptor (beta chain) was sequenced in a study of spatial heterogeneity in lung cancer. Study-level information: Compared with alpha-chain sequences, beta-chain sequences were consistently detected in greater numbers. There were, on average, more than ten raw-read appearances for each unique TCR and UMI combination.

Documented time point: sample taken at primary tumor resection. Whole RNA from tumor, nontumor lung or frozen PBMC was sequenced unsorted. Untreated early-stage non-small cell lung cancer patients, around 72 in total, were the donors. The CDR3 spans 15 residues. V lost 7 bases to trimming and J lost 3 bases, with 17 bases between them. The library protocol tagged each TCR cDNA with a unique molecular identifier. TCRdb called the 5' RACE reads again in MiXCR, with one record for every CDR3 protein. The repertoire holds about 27,000 distinct CDR3 sequences, with roughly 6.9% as singletons. This TCR was recovered from a male donor with early-stage non-small cell lung cancer. V is TRBV12-3 or TRBV12-4 and J is TRBJ2-3; the D gene is possibly TRBD2 (6 bases). The sequences come from PBMCs, collected at surgery. CDR3: CASTPGGYRTDTQYF. The CDR3 coding sequence is TGTGCCAGCACCCCCGGAGGGTACAGGACAGATACGCAGTATTTT.